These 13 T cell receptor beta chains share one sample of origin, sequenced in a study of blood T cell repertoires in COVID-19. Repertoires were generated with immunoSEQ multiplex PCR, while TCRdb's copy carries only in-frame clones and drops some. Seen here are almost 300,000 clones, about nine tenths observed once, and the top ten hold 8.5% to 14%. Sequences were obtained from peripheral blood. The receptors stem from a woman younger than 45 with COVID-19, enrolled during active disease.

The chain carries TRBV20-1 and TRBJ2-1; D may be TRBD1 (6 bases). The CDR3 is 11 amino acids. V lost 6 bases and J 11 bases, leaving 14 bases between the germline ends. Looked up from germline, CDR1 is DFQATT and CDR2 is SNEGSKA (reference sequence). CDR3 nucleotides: TGCAGTGCCGGAAGGGGGACACAGCAGTTCTTC. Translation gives CSAGRGTQQFF.

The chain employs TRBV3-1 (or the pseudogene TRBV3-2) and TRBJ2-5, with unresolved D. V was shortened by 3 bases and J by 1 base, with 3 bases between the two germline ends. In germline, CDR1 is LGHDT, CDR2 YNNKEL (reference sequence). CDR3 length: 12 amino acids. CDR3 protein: CASSHFQETQYF. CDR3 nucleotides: TGTGCCAGCAGCCACTTCCAAGAGACCCAGTACTTC.

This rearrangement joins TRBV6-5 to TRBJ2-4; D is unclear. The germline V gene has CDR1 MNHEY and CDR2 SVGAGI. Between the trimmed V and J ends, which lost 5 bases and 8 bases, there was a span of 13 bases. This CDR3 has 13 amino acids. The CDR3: CASSLAHRDIQYF. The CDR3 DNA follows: TGTGCCAGCAGTCTCGCTCATCGGGACATTCAGTACTTC.

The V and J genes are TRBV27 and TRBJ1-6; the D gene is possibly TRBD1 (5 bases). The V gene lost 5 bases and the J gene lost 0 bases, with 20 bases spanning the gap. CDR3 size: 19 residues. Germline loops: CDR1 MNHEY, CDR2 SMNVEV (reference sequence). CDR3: CASSTDRRGISSYNSPLHF. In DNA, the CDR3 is TGTGCCAGCAGTACGGACCGAAGGGGAATCAGCTCCTATAATTCACCCCTCCACTTT.

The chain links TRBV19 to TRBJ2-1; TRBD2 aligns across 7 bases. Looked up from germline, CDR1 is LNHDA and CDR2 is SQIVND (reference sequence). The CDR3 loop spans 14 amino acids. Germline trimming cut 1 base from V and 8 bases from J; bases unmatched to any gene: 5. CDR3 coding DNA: TGTGCCAGTAGTATAGTTGGGGGGGTGGATGAGCAGTTCTTC. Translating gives CASSIVGGVDEQFF.

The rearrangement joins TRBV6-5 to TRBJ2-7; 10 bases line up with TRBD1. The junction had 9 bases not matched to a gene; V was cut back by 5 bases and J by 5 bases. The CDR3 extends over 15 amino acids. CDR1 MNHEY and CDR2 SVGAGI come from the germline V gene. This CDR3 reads CASSRDRGVFNEQYF. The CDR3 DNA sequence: TGTGCCAGCAGTCGGGACAGGGGAGTTTTTAACGAGCAGTACTTC.

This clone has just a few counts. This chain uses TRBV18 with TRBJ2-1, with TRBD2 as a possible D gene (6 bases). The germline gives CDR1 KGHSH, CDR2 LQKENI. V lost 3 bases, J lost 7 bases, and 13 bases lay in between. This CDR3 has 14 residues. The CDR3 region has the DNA TGTGCCAGCTCACCTTCGGGGACTCGAAATGAGCAGTTCTTC. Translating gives CASSPSGTRNEQFF. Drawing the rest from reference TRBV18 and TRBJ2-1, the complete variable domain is NAGVMQNPRHLVRRRGQEARLRCSPMKGHSHVYWYRQLPEEGLKFMVYLQKENIIDESGMPKERFSAEFPKEGPSILRIQQVVRGDSAAYFCASSPSGTRNEQFFGPGTRLTVL.

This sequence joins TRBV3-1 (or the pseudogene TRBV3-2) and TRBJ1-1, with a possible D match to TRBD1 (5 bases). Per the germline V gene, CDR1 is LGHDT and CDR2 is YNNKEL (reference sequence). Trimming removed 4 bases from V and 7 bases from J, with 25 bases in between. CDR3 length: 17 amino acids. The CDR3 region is CASSPFAIRAVIGEAFF. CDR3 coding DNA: TGTGCCAGCAGCCCGTTTGCGATCAGGGCAGTAATCGGTGAAGCTTTCTTT.

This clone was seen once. CDR3 DNA: TGTGCCAGCAGCCTCGAGGCCAGGGGGCCCTACGAGCAGTACTTC. Residues: CASSLEARGPYEQYF. The chain links TRBV6-4 to TRBJ2-7; 8 nucleotides line up with TRBD1. The CDR3 contains 15 residues. Germline-derived CDR1 and CDR2 are MRHNA and SNTAGT. Trimming removed 6 bases from V and 2 bases from J; junction bases left unmatched: 9.

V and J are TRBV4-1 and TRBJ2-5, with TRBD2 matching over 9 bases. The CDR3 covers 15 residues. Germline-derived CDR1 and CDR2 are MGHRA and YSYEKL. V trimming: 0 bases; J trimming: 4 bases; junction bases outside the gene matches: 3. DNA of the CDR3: TGCGCCAGCAGCCAAGATGCTAGCGGGGCAGAGACCCAGTACTTC. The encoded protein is CASSQDASGAETQYF.

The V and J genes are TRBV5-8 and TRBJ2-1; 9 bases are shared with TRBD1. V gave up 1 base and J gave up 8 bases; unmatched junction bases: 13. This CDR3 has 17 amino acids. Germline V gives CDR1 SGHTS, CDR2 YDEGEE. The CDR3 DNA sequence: TGTGCCAGCAGCTTGCGAGTAGGGACAGGGTTGGGGGATGAGCAGTTCTTC. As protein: CASSLRVGTGLGDEQFF.

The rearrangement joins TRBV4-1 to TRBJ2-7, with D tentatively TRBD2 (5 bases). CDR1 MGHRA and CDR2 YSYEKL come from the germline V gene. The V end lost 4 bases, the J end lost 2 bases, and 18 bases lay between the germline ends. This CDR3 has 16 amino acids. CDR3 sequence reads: CASSRTAQRTPYEQYF. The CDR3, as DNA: TGCGCCAGCAGCCGAACGGCACAGCGGACCCCCTACGAGCAGTACTTC.

The CDR3 loop is CASSHRGGLTGELFF. CDR3 sequence (DNA): TGTGCCAGTAGTCACCGGGGGGGCCTAACCGGGGAGCTGTTTTTT. This rearrangement joins TRBV19 to TRBJ2-2, with 8 bases that match TRBD2. The CDR3 spans 15 residues. The V gene end was trimmed by 5 bases and the J gene end by 5 bases; junction bases not matched to a gene: 7. Germline V gene lookup returns CDR1 LNHDA and CDR2 SQIVND (reference sequence).